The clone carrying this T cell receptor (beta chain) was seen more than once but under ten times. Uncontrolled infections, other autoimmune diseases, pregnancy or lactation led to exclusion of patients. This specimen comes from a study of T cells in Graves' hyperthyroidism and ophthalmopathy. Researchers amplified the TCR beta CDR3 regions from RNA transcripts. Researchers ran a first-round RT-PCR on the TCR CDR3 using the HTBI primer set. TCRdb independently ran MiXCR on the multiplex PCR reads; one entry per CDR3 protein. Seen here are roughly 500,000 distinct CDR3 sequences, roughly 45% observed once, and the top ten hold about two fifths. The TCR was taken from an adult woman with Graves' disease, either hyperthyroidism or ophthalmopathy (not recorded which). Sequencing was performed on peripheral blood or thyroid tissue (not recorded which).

The CDR3 reads CAWNGGQLGQPQHF. The CDR3 bases are TGTGCCTGGAATGGGGGGCAGCTTGGCCAGCCCCAGCATTTT. This chain links TRBV30 with TRBJ1-5; D possibly corresponds to TRBD1 (6 bases). The length of the CDR3 is 14 residues. Germline V lookup: CDR1 GTSNPN, CDR2 SVGIG (reference sequence). Trimming removed 4 bases at V and 7 bases at J, with 17 bases between.